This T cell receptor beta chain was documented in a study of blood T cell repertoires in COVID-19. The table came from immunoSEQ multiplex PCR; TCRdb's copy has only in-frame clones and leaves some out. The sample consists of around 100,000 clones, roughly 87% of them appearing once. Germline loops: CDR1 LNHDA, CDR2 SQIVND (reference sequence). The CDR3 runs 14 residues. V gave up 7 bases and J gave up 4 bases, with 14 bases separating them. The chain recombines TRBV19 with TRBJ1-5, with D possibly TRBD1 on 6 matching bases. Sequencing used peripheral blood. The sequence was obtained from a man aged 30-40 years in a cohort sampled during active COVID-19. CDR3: CASNLQGTNQPQHF. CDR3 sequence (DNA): TGTGCCAGTAATTTACAGGGTACAAATCAGCCCCAGCATTTT.